The 10 T cell receptor beta chains below were found in one sample sequenced in a study of cytotoxic CD8 clonotypes in ibrutinib-treated CLL. Here immunoSEQ multiplex PCR was the method, and the copy in TCRdb shows in-frame clones only, minus some. The sample holds roughly 150,000 clones; nearly 90% are singletons and the top ten take approximately 3%. Sequenced material: PBMCs, taken at disease progression, from a patient treated with ibrutinib. The receptors were gathered from a human donor with chronic lymphocytic leukemia.

The chain joins TRBV4-1 to TRBJ2-7; no firm D call. This CDR3 contains 16 residues. Germline V gives CDR1 MGHRA, CDR2 YSYEKL. Trimming took 4 bases from V and 1 from J, leaving 17 bases between them. CDR3 amino acids: CASSPAQSSRSYEQYF. In nucleotides, the CDR3 is TGCGCCAGCAGCCCCGCTCAGAGTAGCAGATCCTACGAGCAGTACTTC.

J is TRBJ2-5 and V is TRBV29-1; D call uncertain. The V gene lost 2 bases and the J gene lost 2 bases, with 12 bases spanning the gap. The CDR3 is made up of 14 amino acids. Germline CDR1 reads SQVTM; CDR2 reads ANQGSEA. The CDR3 is CSVESRTKQETQYF. The CDR3 DNA sequence: TGCAGCGTTGAAAGTAGGACGAAGCAAGAGACCCAGTACTTC. The full variable domain, with the rest looked up from reference TRBV29-1 and TRBJ2-5, is SAVISQKPSRDICQRGTSLTIQCQVDSQVTMMFWYRQQPGQSLTLIATANQGSEATYESGFVIDKFPISRPNLTFSTLTVSNMSPEDSSIYLCSVESRTKQETQYFGPGTRLLVL.

The gene calls are TRBV7-6 and TRBJ2-1, with 10 positions matching TRBD2. The CDR3 consists of 18 residues. Germline trimming cut 0 bases from V and 0 bases from J; bases unmatched to any gene: 5. From germline, CDR1 is SGHVS and CDR2 FNYEAQ. This chain's CDR3 is CASSLARSSGSSYNEQFF. In DNA form, the CDR3 reads TGTGCCAGCAGCTTAGCGCGTTCTAGCGGGAGCTCCTACAATGAGCAGTTCTTC.

In this sample, this clone turned up many times. V gene TRBV4-3 combines with J gene TRBJ2-5; 9 nucleotides agree with TRBD2. This CDR3 has 16 amino acids. V shed 1 base and J 5 bases; nucleotides not matched to a gene: 8. Germline assignment: CDR1 LGHNA and CDR2 YSLEER. CDR3 in DNA: TGCGCCAGCAGCCAAGGGGGTAGCGGGAGTTCGGAGACCCAGTACTTC. The encoded protein is CASSQGGSGSSETQYF.

The rearrangement links TRBV27 to TRBJ2-7; 8 bases match TRBD2. The germline V gene encodes CDR1 MNHEY and CDR2 SMNVEV (reference sequence). V was clipped by 5 bases and J by 7 bases; unmatched bases: 10. The CDR3 has 14 residues. The CDR3 spells CASSILAGRGEQYF. The CDR3 DNA sequence: TGTGCCAGCAGTATTCTAGCGGGTCGAGGAGAGCAGTACTTC.

The CDR3 is CASSEQYF. Written as DNA, the CDR3 is TGTGCCAGCAGCGAGCAGTACTTC. The genes are TRBV6-1 and TRBJ2-7, with D hard to call. Germline V lookup: CDR1 MNHNS, CDR2 SASEGT. CDR3 length: 8 amino acids. V was clipped by 6 bases and J by 6 bases, with 0 bases between them.

The chain uses TRBV27 and TRBJ2-7; TRBD1 aligns across 7 bases. Germline CDR1 MNHEY, CDR2 SMNVEV (reference sequence). This CDR3 has 17 residues. V lost 1 base and J lost 2; bases outside the gene matches: 11. In DNA form, the CDR3 reads TGTGCCAGCAGTTTATTGCCAGGGGGTTTTACTCCCTACGAGCAGTACTTC. It codes for CASSLLPGGFTPYEQYF.

The rearrangement joins TRBV6-1 to TRBJ2-6; 7 nucleotides agree with TRBD1. This CDR3 region has 17 residues. Looked up from germline, CDR1 is MNHNS and CDR2 is SASEGT. Germline trimming cut 4 bases from V and 0 bases from J; bases unmatched to any gene: 6. The DNA for the CDR3 is TGTGCCAGCAGTGTAGCGACAGGGAACTCTGGGGCCAACGTCCTGACTTTC. Encoded protein: CASSVATGNSGANVLTF.

The chain joins TRBV20-1 to TRBJ1-2; D not resolved. Germline values: CDR1 DFQATT, CDR2 SNEGSKA (reference sequence). The CDR3 extends over 10 amino acids. The ends were cut back, 5 bases at V and 10 bases at J, with 11 bases in the middle. The CDR3 DNA is TGCAGTGCTCCAAGCAGTAACTACACCTTC. Its protein is CSAPSSNYTF.

The genes are TRBV5-4 and TRBJ2-7; 7 bases align to TRBD2. The junction had 8 bases not matched to a gene; V was cut back by 3 bases and J by 2 bases. The CDR3 loop spans 15 amino acids. Per the germline V gene, CDR1 is SGHNT and CDR2 is YYREEE (reference sequence). CDR3 sequence reads: CASSSGGAGTYEQYF. CDR3 coding DNA: TGTGCCAGCAGCTCGGGGGGAGCGGGAACCTACGAGCAGTACTTC.